This is a list of T cell receptor beta chains from one sample in a study of breast tumors, draining lymph nodes, adjacent tissues. TCRdb fed the multiplex PCR reads into MiXCR, producing one record per CDR3 protein. The profile shows about 21,000 distinct CDR3 sequences, about 60% of them singletons. Sequencing was carried out using breast tumor tissue. These receptors were collected from a female donor with breast cancer. Some clones in this sample may be carry-over from other donors' samples. CDR3s include the opening cysteine and the closing phenylalanine or tryptophan. Fields, in order: V gene, J gene, clone size, D gene, CDR3 protein, CDR3 DNA. A D gene is named only where the DNA matches it firmly. Expanded clones get a size class; other rows say once, few or many, or leave the size out.

>TRBV6-5|TRBJ2-1|-|TRBD1
CASSYWTGEYREQFF
TGTGCCAGCAGTTACTGGACAGGGGAGTATAGGGAGCAGTTCTTC
>TRBV7-8|TRBJ2-1|once|TRBD2
CASSLEGEGNEQFF
TGTGCCAGCAGCTTAGAAGGGGAGGGGAATGAGCAGTTCTTC
>TRBV5-6|TRBJ1-6|-|-
CASSLLGAANSPLHF
TGTGCCAGCAGCCTTCTAGGGGCCGCTAATTCACCCCTCCACTTT
>TRBV12-5|TRBJ2-7|-|-
CASGLQLAADEQYF
TGTGCTAGTGGTTTACAACTAGCTGCCGACGAGCAGTACTTC
>TRBV3-1|TRBJ2-1|medium-sized|-
CASSQDFHEQFF
TGTGCCAGCAGCCAAGATTTCCATGAGCAGTTCTTC
>TRBV7-2|TRBJ2-3|-|TRBD2
CASSQLGGGTDTQYF
TGTGCCAGCAGCCAACTTGGGGGGGGCACAGATACGCAGTATTTT
>TRBV12-3/TRBV12-4|TRBJ2-1|-|-
CASSSSRVNDEQFF
TGTGCCAGCAGTTCCTCAAGGGTTAATGATGAGCAGTTCTTC
>TRBV11-2|TRBJ2-7|medium-sized|-
CASSTDGYEQYF
TGTGCCAGCAGCACCGATGGCTACGAGCAGTACTTC
>TRBV6-6|TRBJ2-1|-|TRBD1
CASTSNTPGTGEYREQFF
TGTGCCAGCACTAGCAATACCCCCGGGACAGGGGAGTATAGGGAGCAGTTCTTC
>TRBV30|TRBJ1-2|-|TRBD1
CAWWDSYGYTF
TGTGCCTGGTGGGACAGCTATGGCTACACCTTC
>TRBV25-1|TRBJ2-3|many|TRBD1
CASSEFTGQGTDTQYF
TGTGCCAGCAGTGAATTCACGGGACAGGGCACAGATACGCAGTATTTT
>TRBV20-1|TRBJ2-1|-|TRBD2
CSARGGASGGPSYNEQFF
TGCAGTGCTAGAGGGGGGGCTAGCGGGGGGCCCTCCTACAATGAGCAGTTCTTC
>TRBV2|TRBJ2-3|many|-
CASSLGSSPDTQYF
TGTGCCAGCAGCCTCGGGAGTTCCCCAGATACGCAGTATTTT
>TRBV29-1|TRBJ2-5|-|-
CSVRLVGDQETQYF
TGCAGCGTCCGACTAGTAGGGGACCAAGAGACCCAGTACTTC
>TRBV19|TRBJ2-7|-|-
CASSIPGYEQYF
TGTGCCAGTAGTATCCCGGGATACGAGCAGTACTTC
>TRBV7-9|TRBJ2-2|-|-
CASSLAWTTTNTGELFF
TGTGCCAGCAGCTTAGCCTGGACTACTACGAACACCGGGGAGCTGTTTTTT
>TRBV7-7|TRBJ2-1|-|TRBD2
CASSLAWGGEQFF
TGTGCTAGCAGCTTAGCTTGGGGGGGTGAGCAGTTCTTC
>TRBV7-2|TRBJ1-3|-|-
CASSWGWGNTIYF
TGTGCCAGCAGCTGGGGGTGGGGAAACACCATATATTTT
>TRBV19|TRBJ2-5|many|TRBD1
CASSIGDRGETQYF
TGTGCCAGTAGTATAGGAGACAGGGGGGAGACCCAGTACTTC
>TRBV20-1|TRBJ2-5|-|TRBD1
CSAIWAGGRRETQYF
TGCAGTGCTATATGGGCAGGGGGACGTCGAGAGACCCAGTACTTC
>TRBV29-1|TRBJ1-2|medium-sized|TRBD1
CSVAGGVNYGYTF
TGCAGCGTTGCAGGGGGGGTAAACTATGGCTACACCTTC
>TRBV19|TRBJ2-3|many|TRBD1
CASSLQGSTDTQYF
TGTGCCAGTAGTCTACAGGGGAGCACAGATACGCAGTATTTT
>TRBV10-2|TRBJ1-5|many|TRBD1
CASSPTGTGFGNQPQHF
TGCGCCAGCAGTCCAACCGGGACAGGTTTTGGCAATCAGCCCCAGCATTTT
>TRBV9|TRBJ2-3|many|-
CASSVAPGRTDTQYF
TGTGCCAGCAGCGTAGCTCCCGGGCGGACAGATACGCAGTATTTT
>TRBV19|TRBJ2-3|many|-
CASSRRLWADTQYF
TGTGCCAGTAGTAGGAGGCTCTGGGCAGATACGCAGTATTTT
>TRBV11-2|TRBJ2-5|-|TRBD2
CASSLRGLAGGQGETQYF
TGTGCCAGCAGCCTCCGTGGACTAGCGGGAGGTCAGGGGGAGACCCAGTACTTC
>TRBV5-1|TRBJ2-1|-|-
CASSFSARGVDEQFF
TGCGCCAGCAGCTTTAGTGCTAGAGGTGTCGATGAGCAGTTCTTC
>TRBV6-6|TRBJ2-7|medium-sized|-
CASSYSARSYEQYF
TGTGCCAGCAGTTACTCGGCCAGATCCTACGAGCAGTACTTC
>TRBV20-1|TRBJ2-1|-|TRBD2
CSARVPRTSGGDEQFF
TGCAGTGCTAGAGTCCCCAGGACTAGCGGGGGTGATGAGCAGTTCTTC
>TRBV11-2|TRBJ2-4|many|-
CASTPGGLTKNIQYF
TGTGCCAGCACCCCCGGGGGTCTGACCAAAAACATTCAGTACTTC
>TRBV18|TRBJ1-6|medium-sized|TRBD1
CASSPFPSGGNSPLHF
TGTGCCAGCTCACCCTTCCCCTCAGGGGGGAATTCACCCCTCCACTTT
>TRBV20-1|TRBJ2-1|-|TRBD2
CSARKFGSGSGGNEQFF
TGCAGTGCTAGGAAATTTGGTAGCGGGAGCGGTGGCAATGAGCAGTTCTTC
>TRBV6-6|TRBJ1-2|-|TRBD1
CASSQDRGLYGYTF
TGTGCCAGCAGTCAGGACAGGGGGCTCTATGGCTACACCTTC
>TRBV20-1|TRBJ1-4|-|TRBD1
CSASRDRVNYEKLFF
TGCAGTGCTAGCAGGGACAGGGTCAATTATGAAAAACTGTTTTTT
>TRBV19|TRBJ1-5|-|-
CASSTPQGNQPQHF
TGTGCCAGTAGTACCCCCCAGGGAAATCAGCCCCAGCATTTT